These 17 T cell receptor beta chains were all obtained from the same sample, sequenced in a study of blood T cell repertoires in COVID-19. This table comes from immunoSEQ multiplex PCR, and its TCRdb copy is limited to in-frame clones, with some not included. Of under 200,000 clones detected, 88% appear once; the ten largest clones hold about 6.3%. Input material: peripheral blood. These receptor sequences come from a man in his forties with active or convalescent COVID-19.

In its sample, this clone was seen a few times. This chain uses TRBV5-1 with TRBJ2-1, with 7 bases fitting TRBD1. From germline, CDR1 is SGHRS and CDR2 YFSETQ. This CDR3 is built from 15 residues. Trimming removed 3 bases from V and 5 bases from J; junction bases left unmatched: 8. CDR3 in DNA: TGCGCCAGCAGCTCGGACCCACAGGGGAACAATGAGCAGTTCTTC. Its protein product is CASSSDPQGNNEQFF.

This clone was seen a single time. V gene TRBV25-1 combines with J gene TRBJ1-4, with TRBD1 matching 9 bases. CDR1 and CDR2 from the germline V gene are MGHDK and SYGVNS. The CDR3 totals 16 residues. V shed 2 bases and J 10 bases; nucleotides not matched to a gene: 11. The CDR3 is CASSEDKPGQGLKLFF. The CDR3 DNA sequence: TGTGCCAGCAGTGAAGACAAACCGGGACAGGGATTAAAACTGTTTTTT.

The chain couples TRBV29-1 to TRBJ1-4, with D possibly matching TRBD1 (6 bases). CDR3 length: 13 residues. Germline V gives CDR1 SQVTM, CDR2 ANQGSEA. V lost 6 bases and J lost 2, with 10 bases in between. CDR3 nucleotides: TGCAGCGTCAGGGGTGGGACTAATGAAAAACTGTTTTTT. Translated, it gives CSVRGGTNEKLFF.

This clone was seen a few times. CDR3 nucleotide sequence: TGTGCCAGAAAGACTAGCGGGAGCTCCTACAATGAGCAGTTCTTC. Encoded protein: CARKTSGSSYNEQFF. The V gene is TRBV2, the J gene TRBJ2-1; 12 bases are a match to TRBD2. CDR3 length: 15 amino acids. Trimming removed 9 bases from V and 0 bases from J; junction bases left unmatched: 3. Germline V lookup: CDR1 SNHLY, CDR2 FYNNEI.

The chain has TRBV6-5 and TRBJ2-7; 8 bases are shared with TRBD1. This CDR3 spans 14 amino acids. The junction had 10 bases not matched to a gene; V was cut back by 7 bases and J by 5 bases. Germline CDR1 reads MNHEY; CDR2 reads SVGAGI. The CDR3 protein is CASNFLQGAHEQYF. In DNA form, the CDR3 reads TGTGCCAGCAATTTTCTGCAGGGGGCCCACGAGCAGTACTTC.

This rearrangement joins TRBV3-1 (or the pseudogene TRBV3-2) to TRBJ2-2, with 9 bases identical to TRBD2. V shed 3 bases and J 4 bases; nucleotides not matched to a gene: 6. The CDR3 length is 16 residues. Germline V CDR1 and CDR2: LGHDT, YNNKEL (reference sequence). The DNA for the CDR3 is TGTGCCAGCAGCCAGAGCGCGGGAGGGGTCACCGGGGAGCTGTTTTTT. Translation gives CASSQSAGGVTGELFF.

The chain links TRBV12-5 to TRBJ2-1, with D possibly TRBD1 on 6 matching bases. Germline CDR1 LGHNT, CDR2 FRNRAP. The CDR3 loop spans 16 amino acids. The V and J ends lost 7 bases and 2 bases respectively, with 18 bases between them. The CDR3 spells CASVLFGQRPYNEQFF. The CDR3 DNA is TGTGCTAGTGTCCTCTTCGGACAGCGCCCCTACAATGAGCAGTTCTTC.

The chain couples TRBV18 to TRBJ1-1; D remains ambiguous. Trimming removed 3 bases at V and 3 bases at J, with 8 bases between. The CDR3 has 13 amino acids. CDR1 is KGHSH, CDR2 LQKENI, per germline. The CDR3 DNA sequence: TGTGCCAGCTCACCTCTTAGAGACACTGAAGCTTTCTTT. Translated: CASSPLRDTEAFF.

The chain couples TRBV5-1 to TRBJ2-7, with 7 bases aligning to TRBD1. The junction had 14 bases not matched to a gene; V was cut back by 6 bases and J by 8 bases. Germline assignment: CDR1 SGHRS and CDR2 YFSETQ. The CDR3 loop spans 14 amino acids. The CDR3 region is CASNQVDRPTQQYF. In DNA form, the CDR3 reads TGCGCCAGCAACCAGGTGGACAGGCCCACACAGCAGTACTTC. The whole variable domain, remainder taken from reference TRBV5-1 and TRBJ2-7, is KAGVTQTPRYLIKTRGQQVTLSCSPISGHRSVSWYQQTPGQGLQFLFEYFSETQRNKGNFPGRFSGRQFSNSRSEMNVSTLELGDSALYLCASNQVDRPTQQYFGPGTRLTVT.

The J gene is TRBJ2-5, the V gene TRBV20-1; D gene ambiguous. The CDR3 runs 10 residues. Trimming took off 2 bases at V and 6 bases at J, with 4 bases between the two ends. Per germline, CDR1 DFQATT and CDR2 SNEGSKA (reference sequence). The CDR3 reads CSARIKTQYF. The CDR3 region has the DNA TGCAGTGCTAGAATAAAGACCCAGTACTTC.

Here the CDR3 DNA reads TGTGCCAGCAGCTTACTCCCCTTCTCCTACGAGCAGTACTTC. The encoded protein is CASSLLPFSYEQYF. The chain uses TRBV7-2 and TRBJ2-7; no clear D gene. V was pared by 2 bases and J by 0 bases, with 8 bases between. Germline lookup yields CDR1 SGHTA and CDR2 FQGNSA. The CDR3 sequence is 14 residues long.

This chain uses TRBV28 with TRBJ1-2; 8 bases agree with TRBD1. Per the germline V gene, CDR1 is MDHEN and CDR2 is SYDVKM. V lost 6 bases, J lost 8 bases, and 8 bases stayed unmatched. This CDR3 region has 13 residues. The CDR3 DNA follows: TGTGCCAGCAGCCAGGACAGGGTAGGGGGCTACACCTTC. Protein product: CASSQDRVGGYTF.

This clone was counted a single time. The chain uses TRBV15 and TRBJ2-1, with 11 bases lining up with TRBD2. J gave up 7 bases and V 1 base, and 6 bases lay outside the gene matches. The CDR3 totals 16 residues. CDR1 is LNHNV and CDR2 is YYDKDF in the germline V gene (reference sequence). The CDR3 nucleotides are TGTGCCACCAGCAGAGGTAGCGGGAGGGCCATTAATGAGCAGTTCTTC. Protein product: CATSRGSGRAINEQFF.

A single count supports this clone. This sequence joins TRBV19 and TRBJ1-2, with D uncertain. This CDR3 has 11 amino acids. The germline gives CDR1 LNHDA, CDR2 SQIVND (reference sequence). V was pared by 8 bases and J by 4 bases, with 8 bases between. CDR3 loop: CASHDFYGYTF. The CDR3 DNA reads TGTGCCAGTCACGACTTCTATGGCTACACCTTC. Full variable domain (outside the CDR3, taken from reference TRBV19 and TRBJ1-2): DGGITQSPKYLFRKEGQNVTLSCEQNLNHDAMYWYRQDPGQGLRLIYYSQIVNDFQKGDIAEGYSVSREKKESFPLTVTSAQKNPTAFYLCASHDFYGYTFGSGTRLTVV.

V and J are TRBV6-5 and TRBJ1-2; 9 nucleotides agree with TRBD1. Trimming at V came to 6 bases and at J to 8 bases, leaving 7 bases not matched to a gene. The germline CDR1 and CDR2 sequences are MNHEY and SVGAGI. There are 13 residues in the CDR3. CDR3 protein: CASSYRQGGGYTF. The CDR3 nucleotides read TGTGCCAGCAGCTATAGACAGGGGGGAGGCTACACCTTC.

The rearrangement joins TRBV5-6 to TRBJ1-1; D perhaps matches TRBD1 (5 bases). Germline V CDR1 and CDR2: SGHDT, YYEEEE. The length of the CDR3 is 12 residues. V was clipped by 3 bases and J by 5 bases, with 8 bases between them. CDR3 DNA sequence: TGTGCCAGCAGCTCCGGGGGGACTGAAGCTTTCTTT. Translating gives CASSSGGTEAFF.

The chain employs TRBV15 and TRBJ1-3; unclear D gene. The CDR3 has 16 amino acids. Between the trimmed V and J ends, which lost 0 bases and 4 bases, there was a span of 13 bases. The germline V gene has CDR1 LNHNV and CDR2 YYDKDF (reference sequence). DNA for the CDR3: TGTGCCACCAGCAGAGATCCAGGAGGGCACGGAAACACCATATATTTT. This sequence encodes CATSRDPGGHGNTIYF. Supplemented by reference TRBV15 and TRBJ1-3, the full variable domain reads DAMVIQNPRYQVTQFGKPVTLSCSQTLNHNVMYWYQQKSSQAPKLLFHYYDKDFNNEADTPDNFQSRRPNTSFCFLDIRSPGLGDTAMYLCATSRDPGGHGNTIYFGEGSWLTVV.